The rows below give T cell receptor beta chains drawn from one sample of a study of T cell responses to AZD1222 COVID-19 vaccine. Only in-frame clones appear in the TCRdb table, and some are missing; sequencing was by immunoSEQ multiplex PCR. The sample holds 110,000 or so clones, 88% seen once. Sequencing used peripheral blood, obtained on day 0 of AZD1222 vaccination. The origin of the receptors is an adult in good health. The CDR3 runs from the conserved cysteine through the conserved F or W. A D gene is named only where the DNA matches it firmly. Where a row states a size, it is once, few, many or the class of an expanded clone; other rows omit it.

CDR3nt,CDR3aa,j_gene,v_gene,abundance,d_gene
TGTGCCAGCAGATGGCCAAGCGGGAGGAACACCGGGGAGCTGTTTTTT,CASRWPSGRNTGELFF,TRBJ2-2,TRBV5-4,NA,TRBD2
TGTGCCAGCAGCTTAGGTCCGGGGATAAATGAAAAACTGTTTTTT,CASSLGPGINEKLFF,TRBJ1-4,TRBV7-9,NA,NA
TGTGCCAGCCAGAACTTGTACGGGGGGCTCTCTGAAGCTTTCTTT,CASQNLYGGLSEAFF,TRBJ1-1,TRBV5-4,NA,NA
TGTGCCAGCAGCCAAACGACTAGCGGGAGGGCCGGGGAGCTGTTTTTT,CASSQTTSGRAGELFF,TRBJ2-2,TRBV4-2,NA,TRBD2
TGTGCCAGCAGCCCCGCGAGCGGCGGTTACAATGAGCAGTTCTTC,CASSPASGGYNEQFF,TRBJ2-1,TRBV28,NA,NA
TGCGCCAGCAGCCAAGATAGGGCCGCCGGGGATGGCTACACCTTC,CASSQDRAAGDGYTF,TRBJ1-2,TRBV4-3,NA,NA
TGTGCCAGCAGGACGCCGGGGCCTAATCAGCCCCAGCATTTT,CASRTPGPNQPQHF,TRBJ1-5,TRBV28,NA,NA
TGTGCCAGCAGGACACCACTACTAGCGGGCGGGTACGAGCAGTACTTC,CASRTPLLAGGYEQYF,TRBJ2-7,TRBV28,NA,TRBD2
TGTGCCAGCAGCTTAGGCGGGAGGGCCGGTTTGGATGAGCAGTTCTTC,CASSLGGRAGLDEQFF,TRBJ2-1,TRBV5-5,NA,TRBD2
TGCGCCAGCAGTTCAGGACAGGGTGGATCACCCCTCCACTTT,CASSSGQGGSPLHF,TRBJ1-6,TRBV10-2,once,TRBD1
TGTGCCAGCAGTGAATTACGTGCAGGGGGTATTGGTCAGCCCCAGCATTTT,CASSELRAGGIGQPQHF,TRBJ1-5,TRBV6-1,NA,TRBD1
TGTGCCAGCAGCCCGGGACATACGAACACCGGGGAGCTGTTTTTT,CASSPGHTNTGELFF,TRBJ2-2,TRBV7-9,once,NA
TGTGCCAGCAGTGATAGTCTAGCGGGAGCAAAGACCCAGTACTTC,CASSDSLAGAKTQYF,TRBJ2-5,TRBV2,NA,TRBD2
TGTGCCAGCAGCCAGTTTAGCGGGATTGATGAGCAGTTCTTC,CASSQFSGIDEQFF,TRBJ2-1,TRBV14,once,TRBD2
TGTGCCAGCAGCTTCAGTGGGGCCAACGTCCTGACTTTC,CASSFSGANVLTF,TRBJ2-6,TRBV7-9,NA,NA
TGTGCCAGCTCAAGCGCGGAGTACACCGGGGAGCTGTTTTTT,CASSSAEYTGELFF,TRBJ2-2,TRBV18,few,NA
TGTGCCAGCAGCCAGGGGACAGGGGGAACTGAAGCTTTCTTT,CASSQGTGGTEAFF,TRBJ1-1,TRBV3-1/TRBV3-2,NA,TRBD1
TGTGCCAGCAGTGAAATGCGGGAGTTCGGGGAGCTGTTTTTT,CASSEMREFGELFF,TRBJ2-2,TRBV2,NA,TRBD2
TGTGCCAGTACCCCGGGCCGGACAGGAGGCAATCAGCCCCAGCATTTT,CASTPGRTGGNQPQHF,TRBJ1-5,TRBV19,NA,TRBD1
TGTGCCAGCAGTCTTACAGGGGTGAGGAACACTGAAGCTTTCTTT,CASSLTGVRNTEAFF,TRBJ1-1,TRBV6-2/TRBV6-3,few,TRBD1
TGTGCCAGCAGCCCGGGCGGGACTAGCGGCACCTACGAGCAGTACTTC,CASSPGGTSGTYEQYF,TRBJ2-7,TRBV11-3,once,TRBD2
TGTGCCAGCAGCCGAGGCGGATCTAACTATGGCTACACCTTC,CASSRGGSNYGYTF,TRBJ1-2,TRBV28,NA,NA
TGTGCCAGCAGCCAGACTAGTTTCGGGCTAAGCTCCTACAATGAGCAGTTCTTC,CASSQTSFGLSSYNEQFF,TRBJ2-1,TRBV7-3,NA,NA
TGTGCCAGCAGTTACGATGATAAATATCAGCCCCAGCATTTT,CASSYDDKYQPQHF,TRBJ1-5,TRBV6-2/TRBV6-3,NA,NA
TGTGCCAGCACCATGAACACTGAAGCTTTCTTT,CASTMNTEAFF,TRBJ1-1,TRBV7-9,NA,NA
TGTGCCAGCAGCCCCCAGGGTGGAGGGATTAGCAATCAGCCCCAGCATTTT,CASSPQGGGISNQPQHF,TRBJ1-5,TRBV5-8,NA,NA
TGTGCCAGCAGCTTAGGGTGGGGCACTGAAGCTTTCTTT,CASSLGWGTEAFF,TRBJ1-1,TRBV7-3,NA,NA
TGTGCCAGCGGGGACAGAGCGAGATACGAGCAGTACTTC,CASGDRARYEQYF,TRBJ2-7,TRBV28,NA,TRBD1